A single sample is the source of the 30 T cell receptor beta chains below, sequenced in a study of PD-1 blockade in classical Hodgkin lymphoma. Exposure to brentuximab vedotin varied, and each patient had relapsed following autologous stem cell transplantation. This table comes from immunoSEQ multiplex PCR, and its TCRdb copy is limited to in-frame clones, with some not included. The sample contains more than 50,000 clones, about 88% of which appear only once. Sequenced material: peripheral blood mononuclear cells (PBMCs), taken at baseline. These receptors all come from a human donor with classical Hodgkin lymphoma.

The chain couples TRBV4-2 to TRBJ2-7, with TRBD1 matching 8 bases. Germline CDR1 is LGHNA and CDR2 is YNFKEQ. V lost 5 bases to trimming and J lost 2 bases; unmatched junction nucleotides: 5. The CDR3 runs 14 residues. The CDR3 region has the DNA TGTGCCAGCAGCGCCCGGGACAGGCCCTACGAGCAGTACTTC. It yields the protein CASSARDRPYEQYF.

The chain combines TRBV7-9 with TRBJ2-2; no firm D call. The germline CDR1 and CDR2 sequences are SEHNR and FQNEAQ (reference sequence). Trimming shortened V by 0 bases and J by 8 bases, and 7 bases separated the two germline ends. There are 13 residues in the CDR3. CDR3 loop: CASSLASFGELFF. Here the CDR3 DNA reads TGTGCCAGCAGCTTAGCCAGTTTTGGGGAGCTGTTTTTT.

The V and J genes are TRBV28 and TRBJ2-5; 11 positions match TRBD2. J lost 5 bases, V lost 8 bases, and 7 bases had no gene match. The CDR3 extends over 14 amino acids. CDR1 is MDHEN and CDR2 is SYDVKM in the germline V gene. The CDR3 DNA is TGTGCCAGCGGAATAGCGGGAGGGGCGGAGACCCAGTACTTC. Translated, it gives CASGIAGGAETQYF.

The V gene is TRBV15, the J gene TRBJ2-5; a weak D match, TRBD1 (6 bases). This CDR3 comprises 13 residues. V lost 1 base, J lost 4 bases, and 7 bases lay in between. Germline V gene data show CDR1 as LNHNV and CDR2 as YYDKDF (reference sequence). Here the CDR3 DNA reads TGTGCCACCAGCAGAGCGGACAGAGAGACCCAGTACTTC. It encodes CATSRADRETQYF.

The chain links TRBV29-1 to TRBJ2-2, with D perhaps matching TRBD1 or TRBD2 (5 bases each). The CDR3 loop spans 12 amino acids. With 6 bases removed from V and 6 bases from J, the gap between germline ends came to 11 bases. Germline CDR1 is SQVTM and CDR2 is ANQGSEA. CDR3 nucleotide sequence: TGCAGCGTCAGGGAAGCGGCCGGGGAGCTGTTTTTT. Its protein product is CSVREAAGELFF.

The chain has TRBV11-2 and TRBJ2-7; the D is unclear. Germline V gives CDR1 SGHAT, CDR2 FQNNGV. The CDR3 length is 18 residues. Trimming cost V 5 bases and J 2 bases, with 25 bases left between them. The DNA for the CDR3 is TGTGCCAGCAGCCCCTGGCCCCGGACGAAGCTTGAAGCCTACGAGCAGTACTTC. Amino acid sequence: CASSPWPRTKLEAYEQYF.

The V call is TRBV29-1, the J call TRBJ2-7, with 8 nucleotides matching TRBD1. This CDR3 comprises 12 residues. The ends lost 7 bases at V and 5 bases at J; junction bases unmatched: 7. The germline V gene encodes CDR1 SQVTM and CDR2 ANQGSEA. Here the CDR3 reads CSGRQGNHEQYF. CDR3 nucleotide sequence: TGCAGCGGCCGACAGGGGAACCACGAGCAGTACTTC.

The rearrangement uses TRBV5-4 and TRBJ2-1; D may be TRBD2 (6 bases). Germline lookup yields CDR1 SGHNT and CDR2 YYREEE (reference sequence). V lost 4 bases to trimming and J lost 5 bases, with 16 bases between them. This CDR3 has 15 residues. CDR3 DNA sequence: TGTGCCAGCAGCCCTGATGGGGGGTATAACAATGAGCAGTTCTTC. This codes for CASSPDGGYNNEQFF.

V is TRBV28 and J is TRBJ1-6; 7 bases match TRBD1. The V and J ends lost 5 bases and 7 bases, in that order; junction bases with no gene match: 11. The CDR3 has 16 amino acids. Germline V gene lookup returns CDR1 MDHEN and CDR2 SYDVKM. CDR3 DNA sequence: TGTGCCAGCAGTCAAAGGACAGGTTCGCGAAATTCACCCCTCCACTTT. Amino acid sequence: CASSQRTGSRNSPLHF.

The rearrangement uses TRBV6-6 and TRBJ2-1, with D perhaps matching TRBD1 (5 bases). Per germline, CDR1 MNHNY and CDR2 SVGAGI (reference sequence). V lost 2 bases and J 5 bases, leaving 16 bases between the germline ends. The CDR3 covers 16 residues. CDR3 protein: CASSYTTEPTDNEQFF. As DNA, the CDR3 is TGTGCCAGCAGTTACACGACAGAACCCACCGACAATGAGCAGTTCTTC.

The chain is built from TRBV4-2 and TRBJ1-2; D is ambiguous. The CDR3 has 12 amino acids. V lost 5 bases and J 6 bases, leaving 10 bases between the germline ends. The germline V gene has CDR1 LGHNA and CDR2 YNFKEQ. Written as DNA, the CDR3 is TGTGCCAGCAGCAGAGACGGGAATGGCTACACCTTC. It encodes CASSRDGNGYTF.

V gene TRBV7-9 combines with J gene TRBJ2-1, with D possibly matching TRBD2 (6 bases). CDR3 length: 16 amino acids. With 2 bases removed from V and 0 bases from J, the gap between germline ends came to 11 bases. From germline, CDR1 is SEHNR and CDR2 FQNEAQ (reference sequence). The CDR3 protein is CASSLSGPSSYNEQFF. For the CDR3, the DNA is TGTGCCAGCAGCTTAAGCGGGCCCTCCTCCTACAATGAGCAGTTCTTC.

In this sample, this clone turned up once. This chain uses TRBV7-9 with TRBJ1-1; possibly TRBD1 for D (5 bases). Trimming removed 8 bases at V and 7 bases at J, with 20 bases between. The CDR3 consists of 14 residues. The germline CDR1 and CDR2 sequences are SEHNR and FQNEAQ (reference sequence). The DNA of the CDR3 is TGTGCCAGCCGGGACCCTTTAGCGGGTAGTGAAGCTTTCTTT. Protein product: CASRDPLAGSEAFF.

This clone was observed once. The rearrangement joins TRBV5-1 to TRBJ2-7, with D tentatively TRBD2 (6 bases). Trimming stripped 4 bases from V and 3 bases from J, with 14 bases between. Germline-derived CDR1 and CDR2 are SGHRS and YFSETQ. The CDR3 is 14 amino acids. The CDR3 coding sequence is TGCGCCAGCAGCCAGCCGGGACTGTTCTACGAGCAGTACTTC. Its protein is CASSQPGLFYEQYF.

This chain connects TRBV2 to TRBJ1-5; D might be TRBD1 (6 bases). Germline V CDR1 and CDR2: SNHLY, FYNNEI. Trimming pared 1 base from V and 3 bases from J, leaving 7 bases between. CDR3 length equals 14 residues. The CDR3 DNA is TGTGCCAGCAGTGAAGGGGGGCTCAATCAGCCCCAGCATTTT. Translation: CASSEGGLNQPQHF.

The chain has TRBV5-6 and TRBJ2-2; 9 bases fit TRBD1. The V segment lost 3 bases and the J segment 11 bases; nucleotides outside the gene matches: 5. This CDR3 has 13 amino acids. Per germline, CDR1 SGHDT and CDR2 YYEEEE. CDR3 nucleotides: TGTGCCAGCAGCTCCGGGGACAGGGTTGAGCTGTTTTTT. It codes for CASSSGDRVELFF.

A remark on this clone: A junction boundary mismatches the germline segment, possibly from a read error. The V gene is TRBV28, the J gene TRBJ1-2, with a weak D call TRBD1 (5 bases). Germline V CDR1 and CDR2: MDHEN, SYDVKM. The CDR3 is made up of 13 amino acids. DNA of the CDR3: TGTGCCAGCGGTTTCAGGGAAGGAAATGGCTACACCTTC. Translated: CASGFREGNGYTF.

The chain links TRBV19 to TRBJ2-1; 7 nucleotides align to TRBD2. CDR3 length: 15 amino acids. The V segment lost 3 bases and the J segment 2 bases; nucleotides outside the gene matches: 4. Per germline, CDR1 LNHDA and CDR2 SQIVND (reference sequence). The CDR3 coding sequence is TGTGCCAGTAGTATGGGGGGAGGGGCCTACAATGAGCAGTTCTTC. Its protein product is CASSMGGGAYNEQFF.

In nucleotides, the CDR3 is TGTGCCAGCAGCGTAGGTCCCGACTCAGCCTACGAGCAGTACTTC. Protein: CASSVGPDSAYEQYF. The chain links TRBV9 to TRBJ2-7; D unclear. The V and J ends lost 0 bases and 2 bases respectively, with 12 bases between them. This CDR3 region has 15 residues. Looked up from germline, CDR1 is SGDLS and CDR2 is YYNGEE.

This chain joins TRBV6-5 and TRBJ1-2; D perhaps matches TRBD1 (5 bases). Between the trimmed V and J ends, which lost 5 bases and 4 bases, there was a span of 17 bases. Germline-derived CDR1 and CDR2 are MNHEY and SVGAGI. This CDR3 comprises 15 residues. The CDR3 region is CASSTGGNVIYGYTF. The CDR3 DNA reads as TGTGCCAGCAGTACCGGGGGGAACGTTATCTATGGCTACACCTTC.

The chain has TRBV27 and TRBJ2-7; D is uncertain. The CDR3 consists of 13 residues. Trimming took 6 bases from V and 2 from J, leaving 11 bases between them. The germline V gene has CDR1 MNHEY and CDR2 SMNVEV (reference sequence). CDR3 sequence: CASSPTLPYEQYF. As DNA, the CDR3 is TGTGCCAGCAGCCCCACTTTGCCCTACGAGCAGTACTTC.

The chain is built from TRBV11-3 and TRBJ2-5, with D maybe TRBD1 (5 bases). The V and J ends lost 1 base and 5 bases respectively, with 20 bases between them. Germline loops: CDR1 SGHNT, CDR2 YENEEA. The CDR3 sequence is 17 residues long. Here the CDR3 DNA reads TGTGCCAGCAGCTTAGCATGTTGGGGCAACCGTCCGGAGACCCAGTACTTC. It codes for CASSLACWGNRPETQYF.

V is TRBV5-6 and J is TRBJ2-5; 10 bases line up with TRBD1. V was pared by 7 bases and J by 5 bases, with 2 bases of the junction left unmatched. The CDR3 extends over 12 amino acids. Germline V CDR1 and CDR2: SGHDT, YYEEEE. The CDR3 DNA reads TGTGCCAGCGGGACAGGGGAGGAGACCCAGTACTTC. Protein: CASGTGEETQYF.

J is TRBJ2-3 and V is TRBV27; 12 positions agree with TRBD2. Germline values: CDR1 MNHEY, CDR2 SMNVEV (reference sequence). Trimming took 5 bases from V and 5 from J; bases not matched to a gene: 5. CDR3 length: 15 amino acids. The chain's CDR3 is CASSQLAGGVDTQYF. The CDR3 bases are TGTGCCAGCAGTCAACTAGCGGGGGGTGTAGATACGCAGTATTTT.

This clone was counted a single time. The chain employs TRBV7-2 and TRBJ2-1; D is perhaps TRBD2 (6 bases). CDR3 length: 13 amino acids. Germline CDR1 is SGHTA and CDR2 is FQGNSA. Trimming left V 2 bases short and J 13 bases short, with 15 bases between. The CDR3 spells CASSLNPRDPQFF. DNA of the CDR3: TGTGCCAGCAGCTTAAATCCGCGGGACCCTCAGTTCTTC.

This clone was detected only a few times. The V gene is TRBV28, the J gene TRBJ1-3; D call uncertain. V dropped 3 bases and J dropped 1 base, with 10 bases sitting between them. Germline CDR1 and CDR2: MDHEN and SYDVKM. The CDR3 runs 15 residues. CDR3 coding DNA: TGTGCCAGCAGTTTGCCAGCAGTTTCTGGAAACACCATATATTTT. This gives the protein CASSLPAVSGNTIYF.

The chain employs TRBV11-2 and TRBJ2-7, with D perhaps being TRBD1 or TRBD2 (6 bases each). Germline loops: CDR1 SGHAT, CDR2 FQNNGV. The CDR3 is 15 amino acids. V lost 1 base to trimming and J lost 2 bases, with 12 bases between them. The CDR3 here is CASSLGVGGTYEQYF. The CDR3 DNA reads TGTGCCAGCAGCTTAGGGGTGGGGGGCACCTACGAGCAGTACTTC. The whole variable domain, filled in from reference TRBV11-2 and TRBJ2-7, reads EAGVAQSPRYKIIEKRQSVAFWCNPISGHATLYWYQQILGQGPKLLIQFQNNGVVDDSQLPKDRFSAERLKGVDSTLKIQPAKLEDSAVYLCASSLGVGGTYEQYFGPGTRLTVT.

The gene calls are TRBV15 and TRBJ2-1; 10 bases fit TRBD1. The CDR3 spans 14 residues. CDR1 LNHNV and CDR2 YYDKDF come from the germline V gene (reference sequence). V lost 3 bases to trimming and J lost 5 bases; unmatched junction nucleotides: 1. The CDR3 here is CATSRGQGNNEQFF. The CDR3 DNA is TGTGCCACCAGCAGGGGACAGGGGAACAATGAGCAGTTCTTC. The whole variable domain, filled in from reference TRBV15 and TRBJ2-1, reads DAMVIQNPRYQVTQFGKPVTLSCSQTLNHNVMYWYQQKSSQAPKLLFHYYDKDFNNEADTPDNFQSRRPNTSFCFLDIRSPGLGDTAMYLCATSRGQGNNEQFFGPGTRLTVL.

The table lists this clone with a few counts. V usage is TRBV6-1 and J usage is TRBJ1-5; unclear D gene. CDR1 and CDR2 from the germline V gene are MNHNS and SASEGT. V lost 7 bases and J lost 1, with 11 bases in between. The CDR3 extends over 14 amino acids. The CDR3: CASTDGMSNQPQHF. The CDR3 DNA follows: TGTGCCAGCACTGACGGCATGAGCAATCAGCCCCAGCATTTT.

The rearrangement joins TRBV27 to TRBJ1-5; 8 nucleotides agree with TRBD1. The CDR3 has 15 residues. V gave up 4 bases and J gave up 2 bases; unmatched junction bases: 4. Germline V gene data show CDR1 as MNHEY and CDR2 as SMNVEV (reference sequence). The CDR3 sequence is CASSSTGVGNQPQHF. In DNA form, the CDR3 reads TGTGCCAGCAGTTCGACAGGGGTCGGCAATCAGCCCCAGCATTTT.